A selection of T cell receptor beta chains follows, all from one sample in a study of T cell clusters in autoimmune cytopenias. With the multiplex PCR reads reprocessed, TCRdb shows one record per CDR3 protein and no DNA. The ten top clones account for about 16%, within a sample of approximately 5,000 distinct CDR3 sequences. These records were also assigned to another study, of T cell repertoires in aging, cancer and after chemotherapy.

Source material: peripheral blood. These receptors came from a human donor in good health. Both conserved end residues are part of each CDR3. The order of the fields is clone size, J gene, V gene, CDR3 protein. Expanded clones are given a class, and other clones once, few, many or no size at all.

.,TRBJ1-4,TRBV6-6,CASSYSGQENEKLFF
medium-sized,TRBJ2-1,TRBV5-4,CASSTGLAGGGEQFF
.,TRBJ1-1,TRBV27,CASSSGPEGNTEAFF
medium-sized,TRBJ2-7,TRBV19,CASSMTSGGTYEQYF
.,TRBJ1-6,TRBV5-1,CASSRGQKNSPLHF
medium-sized,TRBJ1-6,TRBV6-6,CASSYGKTGQTLHF
.,TRBJ1-6,TRBV5-4,CASSPGGRGDNSPLHF
.,TRBJ2-3,TRBV6-2/TRBV6-3,CASSWAGVADTQYF
.,TRBJ2-1,TRBV7-2,CASSLDGGVPNEQFF
.,TRBJ2-2,TRBV6-4,CASSDESTGELFF
.,TRBJ1-1,TRBV13,CASSLPSGDANTEAFF
medium-sized,TRBJ2-5,TRBV29-1,CSPPGLAGSQYF
.,TRBJ2-1,TRBV5-1,CASSLVMDWNNEQFF
medium-sized,TRBJ1-2,TRBV19,CASSSRGEGYGYTF
medium-sized,TRBJ2-1,TRBV12-3/TRBV12-4,CASSKGVEQFF
medium-sized,TRBJ2-1,TRBV5-5,CASSPWTSSYNEQFF
medium-sized,TRBJ2-5,TRBV19,CASSPGQGLKTQYF
.,TRBJ2-5,TRBV5-1,CASSLASGLAGGAETQYF
.,TRBJ2-7,TRBV5-1,CASSLAWTSGTHEQYF
.,TRBJ1-1,TRBV6-1,CASPDRLNTEAFF
.,TRBJ2-1,TRBV5-4,CASSPWTSLGEQFF
medium-sized,TRBJ2-7,TRBV12-3/TRBV12-4,CASSMTYEQYF
.,TRBJ2-3,TRBV7-2,CASSSDRFTDTQYF
.,TRBJ1-3,TRBV6-1,CASSDYTGEGNTIYF
.,TRBJ2-5,TRBV7-6,CASSLLPGMGDRRILQETQYF
medium-sized,TRBJ1-2,TRBV6-5,CASSPPGSEGYTF
medium-sized,TRBJ1-2,TRBV27,CASSWGQGFYGYTF
medium-sized,TRBJ2-3,TRBV19,CASANLYTQYF
.,TRBJ1-6,TRBV27,CASTDRNSPLHF
.,TRBJ1-2,TRBV6-5,CASSSRGGYTF
medium-sized,TRBJ2-3,TRBV6-1,CASKGGLAGSTDTQYF
medium-sized,TRBJ2-3,TRBV12-3/TRBV12-4,CASSQLTDTQYF
.,TRBJ2-2,TRBV5-6,CASSRASGTGNTGELFF
medium-sized,TRBJ2-6,TRBV6-2/TRBV6-3,CASSHKGQGRRANVLTF
medium-sized,TRBJ2-3,TRBV19,CASSPRQGTDTQYF
medium-sized,TRBJ2-5,TRBV11-2,CASSGGEIPGPETQYF
medium-sized,TRBJ2-1,TRBV19,CASSILAGRSYNEQFF